These T cell receptor beta chains were read from a single sample in a study of T cells in Graves' hyperthyroidism and ophthalmopathy. MiXCR, applied by TCRdb to the multiplex PCR reads, yields one record per CDR3 protein. The sample lists around 620,000 distinct CDR3 sequences; 12% to 15% were seen once. What was sequenced was blood. The receptors were gathered from a woman aged 18-29 years with Graves' ophthalmopathy. The CDR3 runs from the conserved cysteine through the conserved F or W. The D gene is left open where the match is weak. Clone size is shown for a subset of rows, as once, few, many or a class of expanded clone.

many | TRBJ2-1 | TRBV20-1 | - | CSASTRHRVYNEQFF | TGCAGTGCTTCAACCCGTCATCGCGTGTACAATGAGCAGTTCTTC
few | TRBJ1-1 | TRBV6-1 | - | CASSEVEITEAFF | TGTGCCAGCAGCGAGGTCGAAATCACTGAAGCTTTCTTT
many | TRBJ1-1 | TRBV27 | - | CASSLFGRMNTEAFF | TGTGCCAGCAGTTTATTCGGTCGCATGAACACTGAAGCTTTCTTT
many | TRBJ1-1 | TRBV3-1 | - | CASSQAGGSYSAFF | TGTGCCAGCAGCCAAGCGGGGGGATCATATTCTGCTTTCTTT
few | TRBJ2-1 | TRBV19 | TRBD2 | CASSIEGRGNEQFF | TGTGCCAGTAGTATAGAGGGGCGGGGGAATGAGCAGTTCTTC
many | TRBJ2-7 | TRBV5-8 | - | CASSLPGPLKGQYF | TGTGCCAGCAGCTTGCCTGGTCCCCTTAAAGGGCAGTACTTC
- | TRBJ2-7 | TRBV20-1 | - | CSAQRGGNNYEQYF | TGCAGTGCCCAGAGAGGCGGGAATAACTACGAGCAGTACTTC
- | TRBJ2-3 | TRBV12-3/TRBV12-4 | TRBD2 | CASSFGGLALDNTDTQYF | TGTGCCAGCAGTTTTGGGGGACTAGCCCTAGATAACACAGATACGCAGTATTTT
- | TRBJ1-6 | TRBV24-1 | - | CATSADRGVLSSSSYNSPLHF | TGTGCCACCAGTGCCGACCGTGGGGTTCTGAGCTCCAGCTCCTATAATTCACCCCTCCACTTT
- | TRBJ1-3 | TRBV6-2/TRBV6-3 | - | CASNDEFSGNTIYF | TGTGCCAGCAATGACGAATTCTCTGGAAACACCATATATTTT
few | TRBJ1-2 | TRBV30 | - | CASSAQGNNYGYTF | TGTGCCTCCTCCGCACAGGGAAATAACTATGGCTACACCTTC
many | TRBJ1-1 | TRBV28 | TRBD1 | CASSARDRPMNTEAFF | TGTGCCAGCAGTGCCCGGGACAGGCCCATGAACACTGAAGCTTTCTTT
few | TRBJ1-2 | TRBV29-1 | - | CSVDSSKANYGYTF | TGCAGCGTTGACAGCTCAAAGGCTAACTATGGCTACACCTTC
many | TRBJ1-1 | TRBV9 | - | CASSARPNLLNTEAFF | TGTGCCAGCAGCGCGAGACCGAATCTACTGAACACTGAAGCTTTCTTT
- | TRBJ2-1 | TRBV12-3/TRBV12-4 | TRBD1 | CASSHGTGGGLYEQFF | TGTGCCAGCAGTCACGGGACAGGGGGCGGTCTCTACGAGCAGTTCTTC
many | TRBJ1-1 | TRBV10-3 | - | CAITKSGRADTEAFF | TGTGCCATCACCAAGTCAGGGAGGGCGGACACTGAAGCTTTCTTT
- | TRBJ2-1 | TRBV3-1 | TRBD2 | CASSGRTSGVSNEQFF | TGTGCCAGCAGCGGACGGACTAGCGGAGTTAGCAATGAGCAGTTCTTC
- | TRBJ1-3 | TRBV19 | - | CASSWDTIYF | TGTGCCAGCTCTTGGGACACCATATATTTT
many | TRBJ2-2 | TRBV12-3/TRBV12-4 | TRBD2 | CASKTSGRSPGELFF | TGTGCCAGCAAGACTAGCGGGAGAAGTCCCGGGGAGCTGTTTTTT
many | TRBJ2-5 | TRBV12-3/TRBV12-4 | - | CASSFGPGTETQYF | TGTGCCAGCAGTTTTGGTCCAGGGACAGAGACCCAGTACTTC
many | TRBJ2-1 | TRBV27 | TRBD2 | CASSRLAGLNNEQFF | TGTGCCAGCAGCAGACTAGCGGGATTAAACAATGAGCAGTTCTTC
many | TRBJ2-5 | TRBV7-2 | - | CASSLDLSETQYF | TGTGCCAGCAGCTTAGATTTGTCAGAGACCCAGTACTTC
many | TRBJ1-2 | TRBV2 | TRBD1 | CASSATGSYGYTF | TGTGCCAGCAGTGCGACAGGGTCCTATGGCTACACCTTC
- | TRBJ2-7 | TRBV27 | - | CASSYRGNYEQYF | TGTGCCAGCAGTTATCGGGGAAACTACGAGCAGTACTTC
many | TRBJ2-2 | TRBV12-3/TRBV12-4 | TRBD1 | CASSGTGHTGELFF | TGTGCCAGCAGTGGGACAGGTCACACCGGGGAGCTGTTTTTT
- | TRBJ1-5 | TRBV6-1 | TRBD1 | CASLPWDRGRNQPQHF | TGTGCCAGCCTCCCTTGGGACAGGGGGCGTAATCAGCCCCAGCATTTT
- | TRBJ1-5 | TRBV19 | - | CASSTPLVFNQPQHF | TGTGCCAGTAGTACTCCCTTGGTTTTCAATCAGCCCCAGCATTTT
- | TRBJ2-3 | TRBV4-1 | TRBD2 | CASSRDNAGVEDTQYF | TGCGCCAGCAGCCGGGATAATGCGGGAGTTGAAGATACGCAGTATTTT
few | TRBJ1-1 | TRBV6-1 | - | CASRTRFLNTEAFF | TGTGCCAGCCGGACCCGGTTCCTGAACACTGAAGCTTTCTTT
- | TRBJ2-3 | TRBV5-6 | TRBD1 | CASSLPYDRGLTDTQYF | TGTGCCAGCAGCTTGCCCTATGACAGGGGTCTAACAGATACGCAGTATTTT
many | TRBJ2-7 | TRBV20-1 | TRBD2 | CSAQGTSGRAIYEQYF | TGCAGTGCCCAGGGGACTAGCGGGAGGGCCATCTACGAGCAGTACTTC
few | TRBJ2-7 | TRBV19 | TRBD2 | CASSHLAGEQYF | TGTGCCAGTAGTCACCTAGCGGGGGAGCAGTACTTC
many | TRBJ2-3 | TRBV28 | TRBD2 | CAGAGVGTDTQYF | TGTGCCGGAGCGGGAGTTGGCACAGATACGCAGTATTTT
- | TRBJ2-5 | TRBV14 | TRBD2 | CASTRGGRAQETQYF | TGTGCCAGCACCCGGGGCGGGAGGGCCCAAGAGACCCAGTACTTC
many | TRBJ1-2 | TRBV24-1 | TRBD1 | CATSDPIQGNYGYTF | TGTGCCACCAGTGACCCTATACAGGGGAACTATGGCTACACCTTC
- | TRBJ2-3 | TRBV14 | - | CASSQGKDTQYF | TGTGCCAGCAGCCAAGGGAAAGATACGCAGTATTTT
- | TRBJ2-7 | TRBV19 | TRBD1 | CASSIAQGQGIYNEQYF | TGTGCCAGTAGTATAGCTCAGGGACAGGGGATATACAATGAGCAGTACTTC
- | TRBJ1-1 | TRBV19 | - | CASSIAFNTEAFF | TGTGCCAGTAGTATCGCTTTCAACACTGAAGCTTTCTTT
many | TRBJ2-7 | TRBV20-1 | - | CSARKIHRISSYEQYF | TGCAGTGCTAGAAAAATTCACAGGATATCCTCCTACGAGCAGTACTTC
many | TRBJ1-5 | TRBV4-2 | - | CASSQGPRREPQHF | TGTGCCAGCAGCCAAGGACCTCGTCGGGAGCCCCAGCATTTT
- | TRBJ2-7 | TRBV4-1 | - | CASSQSLDYEQYF | TGCGCCAGCAGCCAGAGTTTGGATTACGAGCAGTACTTC
- | TRBJ1-2 | TRBV29-1 | - | CSVEDRSNYGYTF | TGCAGCGTTGAAGACAGATCTAACTATGGCTACACCTTC
many | TRBJ2-7 | TRBV6-5 | TRBD1 | CASSYGTGIYEQYF | TGTGCCAGCAGTTACGGGACAGGGATCTACGAGCAGTACTTC
- | TRBJ2-7 | TRBV30 | TRBD2 | CAWSVRTSSYEQYF | TGTGCCTGGAGTGTACGGACTAGCTCCTACGAGCAGTACTTC
- | TRBJ2-7 | TRBV18 | - | CASSPRGAGSSYEQYF | TGTGCCAGCTCACCCCGGGGGGCGGGGAGCTCCTACGAGCAGTACTTC
many | TRBJ2-2 | TRBV24-1 | TRBD2 | CATGTSGRAGTGELFF | TGTGCCACCGGGACTAGCGGGAGGGCCGGCACCGGGGAGCTGTTTTTT
few | TRBJ1-5 | TRBV20-1 | TRBD1 | CSARGRGDNQPQHF | TGCAGTGCTAGAGGCAGGGGGGACAATCAGCCCCAGCATTTT
many | TRBJ2-5 | TRBV20-1 | - | CSAYTSTSDQETQYF | TGCAGTGCTTATACTAGCACCTCGGACCAAGAGACCCAGTACTTC
many | TRBJ2-3 | TRBV20-1 | TRBD2 | CSALGLADPDTQYF | TGCAGTGCTTTGGGGCTAGCGGACCCAGATACGCAGTATTTT
- | TRBJ2-7 | TRBV20-1 | TRBD1 | CSAPGQGRSYEQYF | TGCAGTGCACCCGGACAGGGCCGCTCCTACGAGCAGTACTTC
- | TRBJ2-1 | TRBV5-1 | TRBD2 | CASSGTSGSYNEQSF | TGCGCCAGCAGTGGGACTAGCGGGAGTTACAATGAGCAGTCCTTC
- | TRBJ2-1 | TRBV29-1 | TRBD2 | CSGSSGSLDNEQFF | TGCAGCGGCTCTAGCGGGAGTTTAGACAATGAGCAGTTCTTC
many | TRBJ2-7 | TRBV12-3/TRBV12-4 | TRBD2 | CASSSRTSGIIREVYEQYF | TGTGCCAGCAGTTCTCGGACTAGCGGGATTATCAGGGAGGTCTACGAGCAGTACTTC